This TCR beta chain was documented in a study of beta chain features in type 1 diabetes. The study's findings and limits: In type 1 diabetes patients, VDJ junctions had fewer insertions; deletions at these junctions were more frequent. Here, the possible influence of HLA type (on TCRB rearrangement) remained unresolved.

A single heparinised draw of approximately 100 mL on average was taken per donor. CD4+ cells of the naive, central memory, regulatory and stem cell-like memory types were sorted via CD45RO/CCR7/CD25/CD127/CD95/CD27. CDR1 is LNHNV and CDR2 is YYDKDF in the germline V gene (reference sequence). Trimming cost V 0 bases and J 13 bases; bases outside gene matches: 8. CDR3 length equals 14 residues. The entirety of the isolated RNA underwent reverse transcription, so expressed TCRB transcripts were sequenced. Clones were read by immunoSEQ multiplex PCR, and TCRdb kept only the in-frame ones, dropping some. The table shows roughly 610,000 clones, with roughly a sixth occurring only once. About this clone itself: The antigen remains undetermined.

The receptor's source is a man younger than 35 in good health. Sample: naive CD4+ T cells from blood. V gene TRBV15 combines with J gene TRBJ2-1; 8 positions agree with TRBD1. The CDR3 loop reads CATSRDLDGTGQFF. In nucleotides, the CDR3 is TGTGCCACCAGCAGAGATCTGGACGGGACAGGTCAGTTCTTC.